Each of the 15 T cell receptor beta chains below was sequenced from the same sample in a study of blood T cell repertoires in COVID-19. The table came from immunoSEQ multiplex PCR; TCRdb's copy has only in-frame clones and leaves some out. The repertoire holds 200,000 to 300,000 clones, with 80% to 90% as singletons. The sample taken for sequencing was peripheral blood. The origin of the receptors is a man in his fifties or sixties with acute or convalescent COVID-19.

This clone was observed once. The chain links TRBV19 to TRBJ2-7; maybe TRBD1 (6 bases). The germline V gene encodes CDR1 LNHDA and CDR2 SQIVND (reference sequence). CDR3 length: 15 amino acids. Trimming cost V 1 base and J 2 bases, with 12 bases left between them. CDR3 sequence: CASSIVGQGPYEQYF. CDR3 DNA: TGTGCCAGTAGTATAGTGGGACAAGGCCCCTACGAGCAGTACTTC.

This clone was picked up one time. The rearrangement links TRBV9 to TRBJ2-1, with 11 bases matching TRBD2. The CDR3 runs to 16 residues. Unmatched junction bases numbered 6, after V lost 3 bases and J lost 4 bases. CDR1 and CDR2 (germline): SGDLS, YYNGEE. CDR3 DNA: TGTGCCAGCAGCGGCACCGGGACTAGCGGTTACAATGAGCAGTTCTTC. It translates to CASSGTGTSGYNEQFF.

In its sample, this clone was seen a few times. This chain joins TRBV7-3 and TRBJ1-1; the match to TRBD1 covers 7 bases. In germline, CDR1 is SGHTA, CDR2 FQGTGA. V dropped 5 bases and J dropped 7; count of bases not matched to a gene: 7. The CDR3 is 13 amino acids. The CDR3 region has the DNA TGTGCCAGCAGCCCTGGGACAGCGAATGAAGCTTTCTTT. It specifies CASSPGTANEAFF.

The chain combines TRBV2 with TRBJ1-6, with a possible D match to TRBD1 (6 bases). V was shortened by 7 bases and J by 7 bases, with 14 bases between the two germline ends. Germline V gene data show CDR1 as SNHLY and CDR2 as FYNNEI. This CDR3 spans 14 amino acids. The CDR3 region is CASTHGGQNSPLHF. CDR3 DNA sequence: TGTGCCAGCACCCATGGGGGCCAAAATTCACCCCTCCACTTT.

The chain carries TRBV13 and TRBJ2-4; TRBD2 aligns across 7 bases. Trimming took 1 base from V and 9 from J; bases not matched to a gene: 12. The CDR3 is 16 amino acids. Per the germline V gene, CDR1 is PRHDT and CDR2 is FYEKMQ (reference sequence). This CDR3 reads CASSLAGIRGRGIQYF. Written as DNA, the CDR3 is TGTGCCAGCAGCTTAGCGGGGATACGGGGGAGGGGCATTCAGTACTTC.

V usage is TRBV11-2 and J usage is TRBJ2-7, with a tentative D call TRBD2 (7 bases). CDR1 and CDR2 (germline): SGHAT, FQNNGV. V was clipped by 5 bases and J by 3 bases, with 29 bases between them. The CDR3 sequence is 19 residues long. The CDR3 nucleotides read TGTGCCAGCAGCCCCGGACCCGGAGGGGGGGCGGGAGTCGGCTACGAGCAGTACTTC. Its protein product is CASSPGPGGGAGVGYEQYF.

This clone came up once. The chain has TRBV28 and TRBJ1-3; D is undetermined. This CDR3 spans 15 amino acids. With 2 bases removed from V and 1 base from J, the gap between germline ends came to 9 bases. Germline V gene lookup returns CDR1 MDHEN and CDR2 SYDVKM. The CDR3 region is CASSLGGPSGNTIYF. DNA for the CDR3: TGTGCCAGCAGTTTAGGCGGTCCGTCTGGAAACACCATATATTTT.

The chain carries TRBV15 and TRBJ2-2, with 10 positions matching TRBD2. CDR1 and CDR2 from the germline V gene are LNHNV and YYDKDF (reference sequence). The CDR3 is 16 residues long. V shed 8 bases, J shed 7 bases, and the junction held 13 bases outside the gene matches. The CDR3 DNA is TGTGCCACCGAACTTAGGGCTAGCGGGAGAGACGGGGAGCTGTTTTTT. Residues: CATELRASGRDGELFF.

This clone has just one count. The V and J genes are TRBV9 and TRBJ2-1; no definite D call. Trimming removed 4 bases from V and 6 bases from J, with 11 bases in between. Germline CDR1 is SGDLS and CDR2 is YYNGEE. The CDR3 length is 13 residues. Here the CDR3 reads CASSPRVGNEQFF. CDR3 DNA sequence: TGTGCCAGCAGCCCCCGAGTCGGCAATGAGCAGTTCTTC.

The chain joins TRBV19 to TRBJ2-1, with a weak D call TRBD2 (6 bases). Germline CDR1 reads LNHDA; CDR2 reads SQIVND (reference sequence). The CDR3 is made up of 17 amino acids. Trimming removed 5 bases from V and 0 bases from J, with 17 bases in between. This CDR3 is CASSPSSGVSSYNEQFF. In DNA form, the CDR3 reads TGTGCCAGTAGTCCAAGTTCGGGGGTCAGCTCCTACAATGAGCAGTTCTTC. Combining the CDR3 with reference TRBV19 and TRBJ2-1 gives the whole variable domain DGGITQSPKYLFRKEGQNVTLSCEQNLNHDAMYWYRQDPGQGLRLIYYSQIVNDFQKGDIAEGYSVSREKKESFPLTVTSAQKNPTAFYLCASSPSSGVSSYNEQFFGPGTRLTVL.

As to this clone: This CDR3 fails to terminate in the conserved phenylalanine or tryptophan, so it likely reflects a read error. Because the CDR3's place on the DNA is in doubt, the DNA is left out and the CDR3 is given as listed by TCRdb. J is TRBJ2-7 and V is TRBV30; TRBD2 is the table's D call, not checked against the DNA. Per germline, CDR1 GTSNPN and CDR2 SVGIG (reference sequence). The length of the CDR3 is 8 amino acids, counting both ends. The CDR3 sequence: CAWIQAGS.

This clone was recorded a few times. The rearrangement joins TRBV7-8 to TRBJ2-2; tentatively, D is TRBD1 (5 bases). Trimming shortened V by 2 bases and J by 2 bases, and 9 bases separated the two germline ends. Germline V CDR1 and CDR2: SGHVS, FQNEAQ. This CDR3 spans 15 amino acids. Here the CDR3 reads CASSLRQFNTGELFF. In nucleotides, the CDR3 is TGTGCCAGCAGCTTAAGACAGTTTAACACCGGGGAGCTGTTTTTT.

This chain links TRBV19 with TRBJ2-7; 10 positions agree with TRBD1. CDR1 and CDR2 from the germline V gene are LNHDA and SQIVND (reference sequence). Trimming cost V 5 bases and J 7 bases; bases outside gene matches: 14. This CDR3 has 16 amino acids. The CDR3 region is CASSPGTGEGWLEQYF. Written as DNA, the CDR3 is TGTGCCAGTAGTCCCGGGACAGGGGAAGGTTGGCTGGAGCAGTACTTC. Complete variable domain (other parts from reference TRBV19 and TRBJ2-7): DGGITQSPKYLFRKEGQNVTLSCEQNLNHDAMYWYRQDPGQGLRLIYYSQIVNDFQKGDIAEGYSVSREKKESFPLTVTSAQKNPTAFYLCASSPGTGEGWLEQYFGPGTRLTVT.

The chain couples TRBV4-2 to TRBJ2-2; 10 nucleotides align to TRBD2. Germline V gene lookup returns CDR1 LGHNA and CDR2 YNFKEQ. After removal of 1 base from V and 4 bases from J, the junction contained 3 bases not matched to a gene. The CDR3 contains 16 residues. As DNA, the CDR3 is TGTGCCAGCAGCCAAGGGACTAGCGGAGTCACCGGGGAGCTGTTTTTT. The encoded protein is CASSQGTSGVTGELFF.

Concerning this clone: Additional DNA sequences in this sample encode the identical CDR3. The V and J genes are TRBV27 and TRBJ2-7, with a weak D call TRBD2 (5 bases). V dropped 2 bases and J dropped 1 base, with 6 bases sitting between them. CDR3 length equals 13 residues. CDR1 and CDR2 from the germline V gene are MNHEY and SMNVEV (reference sequence). Here the CDR3 DNA reads TGTGCCAGCAGTTTAGGCGGGTCCTACGAGCAGTACTTC. This gives the protein CASSLGGSYEQYF.